The 23 T cell receptor beta chains presented below share a single source sample, sequenced in a study of beta chain features in type 1 diabetes. TCRB transcripts that were expressed got sequenced, as all of the isolated RNA had been reverse transcribed. Using immunoSEQ multiplex PCR, the repertoire was profiled, and TCRdb retains in-frame clones only, with some absent. Seen here are 250,000 to 400,000 clones, roughly 15% observed once, and the top ten hold over 5%. The sequencing input was central memory CD4+ T cells from blood. The receptors were sampled from a man aged 25-45 years in good health.

The genes are TRBV2 and TRBJ1-5; 8 nucleotides agree with TRBD1. Germline assignment: CDR1 SNHLY and CDR2 FYNNEI. The J segment lost 1 base and the V segment lost 8 bases, leaving 4 bases of the junction unmatched. CDR3 size: 14 residues. CDR3 residues: CASSRTGSNQPQHF. In DNA, the CDR3 is TGTGCCAGCTCGAGGACAGGGAGCAATCAGCCCCAGCATTTT.

The rearrangement joins TRBV14 to TRBJ2-7; no reliable D call. V was trimmed by 6 bases and J by 5 bases, leaving 14 bases between them. Germline V gene data show CDR1 as SGHDN and CDR2 as FVKESK. The CDR3 extends over 13 amino acids. CDR3 DNA sequence: TGTGCCAGCAGTTCGGACGCCGACGACGAGCAGTACTTC. It encodes CASSSDADDEQYF.

This chain links TRBV29-1 with TRBJ2-3; 11 nucleotides line up with TRBD1. V lost 6 bases and J lost 2; bases outside the gene matches: 4. The CDR3 runs 14 residues. The germline CDR1 and CDR2 sequences are SQVTM and ANQGSEA. Here the CDR3 reads CSVGQGAVTDTQYF. CDR3 coding DNA: TGCAGCGTCGGACAGGGGGCGGTCACAGATACGCAGTATTTT.

The J gene is TRBJ2-1, the V gene TRBV21-1; the table's D call TRBD2 went unverified against the DNA. TRBV21-1 is described as a pseudogene. This CDR3 contains 15 residues. In DNA form, the CDR3 reads TGTGCCAGCAACGCGGGACCGAGCTCCTACAATGAGCAGTTCTTC. Protein product: CASNAGPSSYNEQFF.

This chain joins TRBV10-3 and TRBJ1-5, with a tentative D call TRBD1 (6 bases). The CDR3 is 13 residues long. The V end was cut by 4 bases, the J end by 4 bases, with 8 bases between. CDR1 and CDR2 (germline): ENHRY, SYGVKD. The CDR3 DNA reads TGTGCCATCAGTGCAGGGGCAAATCAGCCCCAGCATTTT. Translation: CAISAGANQPQHF.

This clone was found a few times. The chain links TRBV10-3 to TRBJ2-5, with D possibly being TRBD2 (6 bases). The CDR3 totals 13 residues. The V gene's germline CDR1 is ENHRY and CDR2 SYGVKD. Trimming removed 11 bases from V and 3 bases from J, with 16 bases in between. CDR3 protein: CAAQMGGKETQYF. CDR3 sequence (DNA): TGTGCCGCCCAGATGGGAGGAAAAGAGACCCAGTACTTC.

This clone was observed a handful of times. The rearrangement links TRBV10-2 to TRBJ2-7; TRBD1 or TRBD2 may be the D gene (7 bases each). The germline gives CDR1 WSHSY, CDR2 SAAADI. The V and J ends lost 2 bases and 3 bases respectively, with 14 bases between them. The CDR3 extends over 15 amino acids. CDR3 in DNA: TGCGCCAGCAGTGAGGGGGGGGGACAGAACTACGAGCAGTACTTC. Protein product: CASSEGGGQNYEQYF.

Many counts were recorded for this clone. The chain links TRBV19 to TRBJ1-1; D may be TRBD1 (6 bases). Between the trimmed V and J ends, which lost 0 bases and 7 bases, there was a span of 15 bases. From germline, CDR1 is LNHDA and CDR2 SQIVND (reference sequence). This CDR3 has 15 residues. CDR3 in amino acids: CASSIDPRGRGEAFF. The CDR3 region has the DNA TGTGCCAGTAGTATAGATCCTCGGGGCAGGGGTGAAGCTTTCTTT.

The DNA of the CDR3 is TGTGCCACCAGCAGAGAGGTCACAGGGATGGAGCAGTACTTC. As protein: CATSREVTGMEQYF. The V gene is TRBV15, the J gene TRBJ2-7, with a possible D match to TRBD1 (6 bases). Germline V CDR1 and CDR2: LNHNV, YYDKDF (reference sequence). V was shortened by 0 bases and J by 7 bases, with 13 bases between the two germline ends. The CDR3 is made up of 14 amino acids.

This clone appeared a few times. V gene TRBV6-6 combines with J gene TRBJ1-4, with D unresolved. V was shortened by 6 bases and J by 4 bases, with 9 bases between the two germline ends. In germline, CDR1 is MNHNY, CDR2 SVGAGI (reference sequence). The length of the CDR3 is 13 residues. CDR3 sequence: CASRQSVNEKLFF. The CDR3 bases are TGTGCCAGCAGACAGAGTGTTAATGAAAAACTGTTTTTT.

The V and J genes are TRBV4-2 and TRBJ2-1; possibly TRBD2 for D (5 bases). The CDR3 runs to 14 residues. V was trimmed by 0 bases and J by 12 bases, leaving 15 bases between them. Germline-derived CDR1 and CDR2 are LGHNA and YNFKEQ. Here the CDR3 DNA reads TGTGCCAGCAGCCAAGATGGACGGGGAGAATGGCAGTTCTTC. It specifies CASSQDGRGEWQFF.

This clone was counted between two and nine times. This chain uses TRBV5-5 with TRBJ2-3, with D unclear. CDR1 is SGHKS, CDR2 YYEKEE, per germline (reference sequence). There are 12 residues in the CDR3. Trimming left V 5 bases short and J 0 bases short, with 4 bases between. CDR3 protein: CASRTSTDTQYF. The CDR3 bases are TGTGCCAGCAGGACTAGCACAGATACGCAGTATTTT. Full variable domain (outside the CDR3, taken from reference TRBV5-5 and TRBJ2-3): DAGVTQSPTHLIKTRGQQVTLRCSPISGHKSVSWYQQVLGQGPQFIFQYYEKEERGRGNFPDRFSARQFPNYSSELNVNALLLGDSALYLCASRTSTDTQYFGPGTRLTVL.

This chain links TRBV6-5 with TRBJ1-5; the D is unclear. The CDR3 extends over 12 amino acids. V was trimmed by 8 bases and J by 2 bases, leaving 7 bases between them. CDR1 is MNHEY, CDR2 SVGAGI, per germline. The CDR3 loop reads CASGLGNQPQHF. DNA of the CDR3: TGTGCCAGCGGGCTGGGCAATCAGCCCCAGCATTTT.

This clone turned up a few times. The chain combines TRBV15 with TRBJ2-2; a possible D gene is TRBD2 (6 bases). This CDR3 spans 14 amino acids. V was clipped by 0 bases and J by 7 bases, with 9 bases between them. Germline values: CDR1 LNHNV, CDR2 YYDKDF (reference sequence). The CDR3 protein is CATSRDLEGGELFF. In DNA, the CDR3 is TGTGCCACCAGCAGAGATTTGGAGGGCGGGGAGCTGTTTTTT.

This clone has a handful of counts. The chain uses TRBV27 and TRBJ1-1; a possible D gene is TRBD1 (5 bases). The CDR3 totals 14 residues. Trimming stripped 2 bases from V and 3 bases from J, with 10 bases between. Germline lookup yields CDR1 MNHEY and CDR2 SMNVEV (reference sequence). CDR3 sequence: CASSLRGGDTEAFF. The CDR3 DNA follows: TGTGCCAGCAGTTTAAGGGGTGGGGACACTGAAGCTTTCTTT.

The chain is built from TRBV5-1 and TRBJ1-1; D may be TRBD1 (5 bases). This CDR3 is 14 amino acids long. Germline CDR1 SGHRS, CDR2 YFSETQ. V lost 0 bases and J lost 7, with 13 bases in between. The CDR3 loop is CASSLVAGLIEAFF. CDR3 in DNA: TGCGCCAGCAGCTTGGTTGCAGGGCTAATTGAAGCTTTCTTT.

The chain is built from TRBV7-2 and TRBJ2-2; possibly TRBD1 for D (6 bases). The CDR3 contains 14 residues. Trimming pared 3 bases from V and 4 bases from J, leaving 9 bases between. CDR1 is SGHTA and CDR2 is FQGNSA in the germline V gene. CDR3 in DNA: TGTGCCAGCAGCTTGGGACATCTCACCGGGGAGCTGTTTTTT. It codes for CASSLGHLTGELFF.

This clone was detected a few times. CDR3 loop: CASIDSGLAGIQGGELFF. In DNA, the CDR3 is TGTGCCAGTATCGATTCCGGACTAGCGGGAATACAAGGCGGGGAGCTGTTTTTT. The V and J genes are TRBV19 and TRBJ2-2, with 12 bases lining up with TRBD2. V lost 7 bases to trimming and J lost 7 bases; unmatched junction nucleotides: 16. This CDR3 comprises 18 residues. The germline CDR1 and CDR2 sequences are LNHDA and SQIVND (reference sequence).

There are a few counts of this clone. This chain joins TRBV14 and TRBJ1-1, with 7 bases identical to TRBD1. V dropped 5 bases and J dropped 7; count of bases not matched to a gene: 4. The germline V gene encodes CDR1 SGHDN and CDR2 FVKESK. The CDR3 is 12 residues long. The CDR3: CASSFQGVEAFF. For the CDR3, the DNA is TGTGCCAGCAGCTTCCAGGGGGTTGAAGCTTTCTTT. The entire variable domain, with the rest obtained from reference TRBV14 and TRBJ1-1, is as follows: EAGVTQFPSHSVIEKGQTVTLRCDPISGHDNLYWYRRVMGKEIKFLLHFVKESKQDESGMPNNRFLAERTGGTYSTLKVQPAELEDSGVYFCASSFQGVEAFFGQGTRLTVV.

In its sample, this clone was seen a few times. The V call is TRBV7-2, the J call TRBJ2-2; the D is unclear. CDR1 and CDR2 from the germline V gene are SGHTA and FQGNSA. V was pared by 1 base and J by 4 bases, with 10 bases between. CDR3 length equals 15 residues. Here the CDR3 DNA reads TGTGCCAGCAGCTTAGTCGTTTCAGGCACCGGGGAGCTGTTTTTT. Residues: CASSLVVSGTGELFF.

The chain combines TRBV4-1 with TRBJ1-2; maybe TRBD1 (6 bases). Germline CDR1 and CDR2: MGHRA and YSYEKL. The CDR3 loop spans 15 amino acids. The V and J ends lost 0 bases and 2 bases respectively, with 10 bases between them. The CDR3 nucleotides are TGCGCCAGCAGCCAAGAAATCGGGACAAACTATGGCTACACCTTC. Protein product: CASSQEIGTNYGYTF.

This clone occurred a few times. This rearrangement joins TRBV25-1 to TRBJ1-1; maybe TRBD1 (5 bases). V lost 2 bases to trimming and J lost 1 base, with 14 bases between them. The CDR3 is 16 amino acids. Per germline, CDR1 MGHDK and CDR2 SYGVNS. CDR3 loop: CASSEIGAAGNTEAFF. The CDR3 nucleotides are TGTGCCAGCAGTGAAATTGGGGCAGCGGGGAACACTGAAGCTTTCTTT.

To note about this clone: Other nucleotide sequences in the sample specify the same CDR3. This chain joins TRBV7-8 and TRBJ2-7; no reliable D call. V lost 1 base to trimming and J lost 2 bases, with 6 bases between them. From germline, CDR1 is SGHVS and CDR2 FQNEAQ. The length of the CDR3 is 13 residues. The CDR3 bases are TGTGCCAGCAGCTTAGGAAGCACCTACGAGCAGTACTTC. It yields the protein CASSLGSTYEQYF.